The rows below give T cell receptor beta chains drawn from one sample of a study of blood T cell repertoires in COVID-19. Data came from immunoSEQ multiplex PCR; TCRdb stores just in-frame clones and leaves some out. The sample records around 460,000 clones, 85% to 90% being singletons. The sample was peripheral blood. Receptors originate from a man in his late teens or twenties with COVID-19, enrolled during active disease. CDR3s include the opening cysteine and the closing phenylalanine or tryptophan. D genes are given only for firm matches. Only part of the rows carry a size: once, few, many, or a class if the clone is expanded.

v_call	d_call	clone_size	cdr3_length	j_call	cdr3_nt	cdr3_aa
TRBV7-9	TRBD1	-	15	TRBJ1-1	TGTGCCAGCAGCTCCCGGGACAGGGTGAACACTGAAGCTTTCTTT	CASSSRDRVNTEAFF
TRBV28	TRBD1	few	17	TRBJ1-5	TGTGCCAGCAGTTTAGACAGGGTAACATATAGCAATCAGCCCCAGCATTTT	CASSLDRVTYSNQPQHF
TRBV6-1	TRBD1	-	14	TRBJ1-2	TGTGCCAGCGGTGACCGGGACAGGGGTTCGGGCTACACCTTC	CASGDRDRGSGYTF
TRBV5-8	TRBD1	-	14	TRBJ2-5	TGTGCCAGCAGCCTGGACAGGGGGCAAGAGACCCAGTACTTC	CASSLDRGQETQYF
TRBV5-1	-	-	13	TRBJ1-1	TGCGCCAGCAGCCGGACAGTGAACACTGAAGCTTTCTTT	CASSRTVNTEAFF
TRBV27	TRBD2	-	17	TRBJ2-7	TGTGCCAGCAGTTTATCTCGGGGAGGGGTCGCGCAGTACGAGCAGTACTTC	CASSLSRGGVAQYEQYF
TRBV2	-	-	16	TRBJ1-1	TGTGCCAGCAGTGAAGCAATTGACAGCATGAACACTGAAGCTTTCTTT	CASSEAIDSMNTEAFF
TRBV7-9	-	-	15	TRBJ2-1	TGTGCCAGCCACCCGTTGGGGAACGGGGTGGATGAGCAGTTCTTC	CASHPLGNGVDEQFF
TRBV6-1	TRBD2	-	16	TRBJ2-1	TGTGCCAGCAGTGGACAAGCGGGAGTGGGGTACAATGAGCAGTTCTTC	CASSGQAGVGYNEQFF
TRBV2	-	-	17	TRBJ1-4	TGTGCCAGCAGACCCGACAGGACAACCGAATTGAATGAAAAACTGTTTTTT	CASRPDRTTELNEKLFF
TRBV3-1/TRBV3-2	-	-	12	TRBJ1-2	TGTGCCAGCAGCCATACAGGGACTGGCTACACCTTC	CASSHTGTGYTF
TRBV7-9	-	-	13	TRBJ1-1	TGTGCCAGCAGCAAAGGGACGGGAACTGAAGCTTTCTTT	CASSKGTGTEAFF
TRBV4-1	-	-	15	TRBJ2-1	TGCGCCAGCAGCCAGGACCGGGATCGATACAATGAGCAGTTCTTC	CASSQDRDRYNEQFF
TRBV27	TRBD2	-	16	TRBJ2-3	TGTGCCAGCAGTCTCCAGGGGACTAGGGTCACAGATACGCAGTATTTT	CASSLQGTRVTDTQYF
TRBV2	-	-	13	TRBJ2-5	TGTGCCAGCAGTGAAGAAGTTTCGGGGACCCAGTACTTC	CASSEEVSGTQYF
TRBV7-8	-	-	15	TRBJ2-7	TGTGCCAGCAGCAGGGGACTCCCCCTCTCCTACGAGCAGTACTTC	CASSRGLPLSYEQYF
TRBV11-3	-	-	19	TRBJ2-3	TGTGCCAGCAGCTTAGGAGGGCTAGAGGCCGCTGCTGCTGCAGATACGCAGTATTTT	CASSLGGLEAAAAADTQYF
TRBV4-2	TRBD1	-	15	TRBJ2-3	TGTGCCAGCAGCCAAGGACAGGGGGCCACAGATACGCAGTATTTT	CASSQGQGATDTQYF
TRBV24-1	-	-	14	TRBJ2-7	TGTGCCACCAGTCCAGGTGATTCCTTCTACGAGCAGTACTTC	CATSPGDSFYEQYF
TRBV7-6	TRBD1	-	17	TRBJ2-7	TGTGCCAGCTCCCCCGAGGCAGGGGGCTTTAGCTCCTACGAGCAGTACTTC	CASSPEAGGFSSYEQYF
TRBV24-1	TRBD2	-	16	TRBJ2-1	TGTGCCACCAGTGAACCGGGACTAGCGGGAGGCACTGAGCAGTTCTTC	CATSEPGLAGGTEQFF
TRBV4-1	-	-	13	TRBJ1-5	TGCGCCAGCAGCCAAGTCCACGGTCAGCCCCAGCATTTT	CASSQVHGQPQHF
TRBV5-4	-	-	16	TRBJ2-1	TGTGCCAGCAGATTAGCCCTAGGAAGCTCCTACAATGAGCAGTTCTTC	CASRLALGSSYNEQFF
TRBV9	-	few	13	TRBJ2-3	TGTGCCAGCAGCGTACAGGTCACAGATACGCAGTATTTT	CASSVQVTDTQYF